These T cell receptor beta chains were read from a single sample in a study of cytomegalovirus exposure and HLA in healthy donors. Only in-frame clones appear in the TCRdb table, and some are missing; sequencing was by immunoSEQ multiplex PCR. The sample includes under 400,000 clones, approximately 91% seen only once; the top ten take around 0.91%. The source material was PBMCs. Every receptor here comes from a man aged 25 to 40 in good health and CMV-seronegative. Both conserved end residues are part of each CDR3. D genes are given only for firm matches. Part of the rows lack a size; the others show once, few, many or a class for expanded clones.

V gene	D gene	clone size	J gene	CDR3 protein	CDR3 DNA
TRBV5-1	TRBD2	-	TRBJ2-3	CASTPLAALTDTQYF	TGCGCCAGCACCCCCCTAGCGGCCCTCACAGATACGCAGTATTTT
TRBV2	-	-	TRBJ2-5	CASSTMETQYF	TGTGCCAGCAGTACAATGGAGACCCAGTACTTC
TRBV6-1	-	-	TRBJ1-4	CASSEYRVTNEKLFF	TGTGCCAGCAGTGAATACAGGGTAACTAATGAAAAACTGTTTTTT
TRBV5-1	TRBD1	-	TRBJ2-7	CASRETAGTGYLPEQYF	TGCGCCAGCAGGGAGACGGCGGGGACAGGATACTTACCGGAGCAGTACTTC
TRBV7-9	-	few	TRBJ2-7	CASSLVSGKKGEQYF	TGTGCCAGCAGCTTAGTATCAGGGAAGAAAGGCGAGCAGTACTTC
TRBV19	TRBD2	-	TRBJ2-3	CASSIGQRGGTDTQYF	TGTGCCAGTAGTATAGGACAGCGGGGGGGCACAGATACGCAGTATTTT
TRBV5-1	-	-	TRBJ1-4	CASSWTQTNEKLFF	TGCGCCAGCAGCTGGACACAGACTAATGAAAAACTGTTTTTT
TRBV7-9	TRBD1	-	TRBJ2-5	CASSLYGTGEETQYF	TGTGCCAGCAGCTTATATGGGACAGGTGAAGAGACCCAGTACTTC
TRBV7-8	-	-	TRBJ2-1	CASSPEGGSSYNEQFF	TGTGCCAGCAGCCCTGAGGGGGGGAGCTCCTACAATGAGCAGTTCTTC
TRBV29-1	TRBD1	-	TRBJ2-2	CSVGQGTGELFF	TGCAGCGTAGGACAGGGCACCGGGGAGCTGTTTTTT
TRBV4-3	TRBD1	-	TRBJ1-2	CASSQDWGQGVFYGYTF	TGCGCCAGCAGCCAAGATTGGGGACAGGGGGTATTCTATGGCTACACCTTC
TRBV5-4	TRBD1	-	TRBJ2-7	CASSDRAAYEQYF	TGTGCCAGCAGCGACAGGGCGGCTTACGAGCAGTACTTC
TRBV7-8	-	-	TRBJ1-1	CASSIQGTRSTEAFF	TGTGCCAGCAGCATACAGGGTACAAGAAGCACTGAAGCTTTCTTT
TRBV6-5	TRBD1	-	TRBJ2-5	CASSYGQGETQYF	TGTGCCAGCAGTTACGGACAGGGTGAGACCCAGTACTTC
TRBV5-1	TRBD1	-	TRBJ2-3	CASSSGTGTGDTQYF	TGCGCCAGCAGCTCCGGGACAGGGACGGGGGATACGCAGTATTTT
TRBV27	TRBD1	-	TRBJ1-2	CASSPRLTGEGNGYTF	TGTGCCAGCAGTCCCCGACTGACAGGGGAAGGGAATGGCTACACCTTC
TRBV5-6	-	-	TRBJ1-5	CASSFHSNQPQHF	TGTGCCAGCAGCTTTCATAGCAATCAGCCCCAGCATTTT
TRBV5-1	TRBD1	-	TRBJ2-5	CASSGDRGVLTQYF	TGCGCCAGCAGCGGGGACAGGGGCGTGTTGACCCAGTACTTC
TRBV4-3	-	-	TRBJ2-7	CASSPRSTSYLNEQYF	TGCGCCAGCAGCCCAAGATCTACTAGCTACCTGAATGAGCAGTACTTC
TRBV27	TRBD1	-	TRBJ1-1	CASSPRTGKAFF	TGTGCCAGCAGTCCGCGGACAGGAAAAGCTTTCTTT
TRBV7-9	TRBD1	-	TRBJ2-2	CASSSIGQGLTGELFF	TGTGCCAGCAGCTCTATCGGACAGGGGCTCACCGGGGAGCTGTTTTTT
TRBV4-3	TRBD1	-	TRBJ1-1	CASSKGTGEATEAFF	TGCGCCAGCAGCAAGGGGACAGGGGAGGCCACTGAAGCTTTCTTT
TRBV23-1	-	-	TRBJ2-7	CATHYPRYEQYF	TGCGCCACACACTACCCACGGTACGAGCAGTACTTC
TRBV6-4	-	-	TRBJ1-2	CASSDHPRGNYGYTF	TGTGCCAGCAGTGACCACCCACGGGGGAACTATGGCTACACCTTC
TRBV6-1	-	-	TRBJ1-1	CASSPTGFTEAFF	TGTGCCAGCAGCCCCACAGGGTTCACTGAAGCTTTCTTT
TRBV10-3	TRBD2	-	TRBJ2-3	CAISGLAGGNTQYF	TGTGCCATCAGTGGACTAGCGGGGGGGAATACGCAGTATTTT
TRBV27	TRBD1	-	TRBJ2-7	CASTAGTGGYEQYF	TGTGCCAGCACCGCGGGGACAGGGGGGTACGAGCAGTACTTC
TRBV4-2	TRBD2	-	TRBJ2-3	CASSHKTSGGAMVLDTQYF	TGTGCCAGCAGCCATAAGACTAGCGGGGGGGCCATGGTGTTAGATACGCAGTATTTT
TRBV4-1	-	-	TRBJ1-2	CASSLSDSALLRSNYGYTF	TGCGCCAGCAGCCTCTCCGACAGTGCCTTACTCCGTTCTAACTATGGCTACACCTTC
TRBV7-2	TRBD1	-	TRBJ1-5	CASSLVGGGSQPQHF	TGTGCCAGCAGCTTAGTCGGAGGGGGCAGTCAGCCCCAGCATTTT
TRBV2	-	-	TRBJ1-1	CASSEEQSTEAFF	TGTGCCAGCAGTGAGGAACAGTCCACTGAAGCTTTCTTT
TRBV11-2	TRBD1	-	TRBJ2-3	CASSFRTGGYTDTQYF	TGTGCCAGCAGCTTCCGGACAGGGGGATACACAGATACGCAGTATTTT
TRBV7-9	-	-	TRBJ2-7	CASSSRSGHEQYF	TGTGCCAGCAGCTCCCGTAGCGGACACGAGCAGTACTTC
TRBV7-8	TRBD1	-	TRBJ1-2	CASSLGTGEYYGYTF	TGTGCCAGCAGCTTGGGGACAGGGGAATACTATGGCTACACCTTC
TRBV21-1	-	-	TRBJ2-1	CASSTTGRTGKIPYNEQFF	TGTGCCAGCAGCACAACGGGACGGACAGGGAAAATTCCCTACAATGAGCAGTTCTTC
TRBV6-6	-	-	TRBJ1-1	CASSYSQGPAFF	TGTGCCAGCAGTTACTCTCAGGGTCCGGCTTTCTTT
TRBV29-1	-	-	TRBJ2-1	CSVQGTGDYSYNEQFF	TGCAGCGTTCAAGGAACAGGCGATTACTCCTACAATGAGCAGTTCTTC
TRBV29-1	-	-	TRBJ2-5	CSVGGTQETQYF	TGCAGCGTCGGCGGTACACAAGAGACCCAGTACTTC
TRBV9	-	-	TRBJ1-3	CASSQSGNTIYF	TGTGCCAGCAGCCAAAGCGGAAACACCATATATTTT
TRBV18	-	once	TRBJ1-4	CASSPRAATNEKLFF	TGTGCCAGCTCACCCCGAGCTGCAACTAATGAAAAACTGTTTTTT
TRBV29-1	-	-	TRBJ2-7	CSVVGDRTSSYEQYF	TGCAGCGTTGTAGGAGACAGAACGAGCTCCTACGAGCAGTACTTC
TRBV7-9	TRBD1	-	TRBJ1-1	CASSQTGGRPLNTEAFF	TGTGCCAGCAGTCAAACAGGGGGGCGACCTTTGAACACTGAAGCTTTCTTT
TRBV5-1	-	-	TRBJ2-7	CASSASPRGYEQYF	TGCGCCAGCAGCGCAAGCCCAAGAGGCTACGAGCAGTACTTC
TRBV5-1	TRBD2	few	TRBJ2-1	CASSLGTSGHNEQFF	TGCGCCAGCAGCCTCGGGACTAGCGGGCACAATGAGCAGTTCTTC
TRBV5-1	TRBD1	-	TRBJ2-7	CASSLRDRAIYEQYF	TGCGCCAGCAGCTTGCGGGACAGGGCGATCTACGAGCAGTACTTC
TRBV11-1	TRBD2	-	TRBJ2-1	CASSLESLAGAYNEQFF	TGTGCCAGCAGCTTAGAGTCGTTGGCGGGGGCCTACAATGAGCAGTTCTTC
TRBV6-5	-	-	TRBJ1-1	CASTKKRGTEAFF	TGTGCCAGCACGAAAAAGCGCGGGACTGAAGCTTTCTTT
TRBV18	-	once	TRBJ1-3	CASSGLENTIYF	TGTGCCAGCTCTGGGCTTGAAAACACCATATATTTT
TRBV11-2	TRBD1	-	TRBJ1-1	CASSLRDRGLTEAFF	TGTGCCAGCAGCCTCCGGGACAGGGGTCTCACTGAAGCTTTCTTT
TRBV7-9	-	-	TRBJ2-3	CASSSGTPITDTQYF	TGTGCCAGCAGCTCTGGGACTCCCATCACAGATACGCAGTATTTT